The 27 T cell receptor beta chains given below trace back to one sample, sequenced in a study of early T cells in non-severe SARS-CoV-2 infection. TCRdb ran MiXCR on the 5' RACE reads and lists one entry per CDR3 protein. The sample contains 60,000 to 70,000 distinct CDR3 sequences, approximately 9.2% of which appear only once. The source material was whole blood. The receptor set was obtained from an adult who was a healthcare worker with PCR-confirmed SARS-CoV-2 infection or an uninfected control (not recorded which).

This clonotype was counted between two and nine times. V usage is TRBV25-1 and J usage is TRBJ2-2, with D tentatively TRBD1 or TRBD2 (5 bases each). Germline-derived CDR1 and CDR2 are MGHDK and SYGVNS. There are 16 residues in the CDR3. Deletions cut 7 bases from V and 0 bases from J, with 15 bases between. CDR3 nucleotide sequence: TGTGCCAGCACCGGGGCGGCTGCCCCGAACACCGGGGAGCTGTTTTTT. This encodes CASTGAAAPNTGELFF. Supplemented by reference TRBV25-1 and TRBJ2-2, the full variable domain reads EADIYQTPRYLVIGTGKKITLECSQTMGHDKMYWYQQDPGMELHLIHYSYGVNSTEKGDLSSESTVSRIRTEHFPLTLESARPSHTSQYLCASTGAAAPNTGELFFGEGSRLTVL.

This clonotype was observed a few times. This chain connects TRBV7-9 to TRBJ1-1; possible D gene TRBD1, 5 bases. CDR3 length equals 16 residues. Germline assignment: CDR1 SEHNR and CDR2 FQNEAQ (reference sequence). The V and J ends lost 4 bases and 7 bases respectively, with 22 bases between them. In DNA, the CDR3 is TGTGCCAGCAGCTCATCCCTGGGCGGTGGGGCGGGTGAAGCTTTCTTT. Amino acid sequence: CASSSSLGGGAGEAFF.

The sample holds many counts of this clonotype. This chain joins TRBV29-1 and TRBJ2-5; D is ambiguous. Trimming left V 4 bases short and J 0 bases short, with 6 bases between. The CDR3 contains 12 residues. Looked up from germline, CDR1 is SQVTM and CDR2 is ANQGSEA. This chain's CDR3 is CSVGVNQETQYF. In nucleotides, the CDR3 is TGCAGCGTTGGTGTAAACCAAGAGACCCAGTACTTC.

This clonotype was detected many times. In DNA form, the CDR3 reads TGCAGCGTTGTAGAACAAGAGACCCAGTACTTC. It is translated as CSVVEQETQYF. The V gene is TRBV29-1, the J gene TRBJ2-5, with D unclear. With 4 bases removed from V and 2 bases from J, the gap between germline ends came to 5 bases. Germline CDR1 SQVTM, CDR2 ANQGSEA. The CDR3 is 11 amino acids. Filled out from reference TRBV29-1 and TRBJ2-5, the complete variable domain reads SAVISQKPSRDICQRGTSLTIQCQVDSQVTMMFWYRQQPGQSLTLIATANQGSEATYESGFVIDKFPISRPNLTFSTLTVSNMSPEDSSIYLCSVVEQETQYFGPGTRLLVL.

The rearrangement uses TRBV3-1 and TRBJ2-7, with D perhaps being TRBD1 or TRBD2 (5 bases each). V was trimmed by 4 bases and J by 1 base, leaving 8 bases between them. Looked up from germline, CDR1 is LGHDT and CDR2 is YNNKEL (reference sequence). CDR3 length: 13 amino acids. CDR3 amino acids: CASSRDLSYEQYF. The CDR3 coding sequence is TGTGCCAGCAGCCGGGACCTTTCCTACGAGCAGTACTTC.

In DNA, the CDR3 is TGTGCCATTTCTCGAGGGGACGAGCAGTACTTC. Residues: CAISRGDEQYF. V and J are TRBV10-3 and TRBJ2-7; D may correspond to TRBD1 or TRBD2 (5 bases each). The germline V gene encodes CDR1 ENHRY and CDR2 SYGVKD. The CDR3 contains 11 residues. Trimming stripped 9 bases from V and 5 bases from J, with 11 bases between.

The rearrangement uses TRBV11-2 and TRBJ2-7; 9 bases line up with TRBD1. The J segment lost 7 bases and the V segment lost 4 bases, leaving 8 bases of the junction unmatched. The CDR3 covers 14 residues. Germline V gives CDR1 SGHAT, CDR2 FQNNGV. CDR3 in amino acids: CASSYNRGPWEQYF. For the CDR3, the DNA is TGTGCCAGCAGCTACAACAGGGGGCCGTGGGAGCAGTACTTC.

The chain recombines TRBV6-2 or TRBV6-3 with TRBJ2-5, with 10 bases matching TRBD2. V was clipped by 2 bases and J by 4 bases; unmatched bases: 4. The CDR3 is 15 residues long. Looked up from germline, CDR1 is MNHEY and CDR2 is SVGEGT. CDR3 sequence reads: CASSYSGRAGETQYF. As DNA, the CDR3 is TGTGCCAGCAGTTACAGCGGGAGGGCCGGAGAGACCCAGTACTTC.

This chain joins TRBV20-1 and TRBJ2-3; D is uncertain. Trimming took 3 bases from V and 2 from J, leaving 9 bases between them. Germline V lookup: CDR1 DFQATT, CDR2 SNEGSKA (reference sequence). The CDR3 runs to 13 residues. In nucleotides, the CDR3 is TGCAGTGCTAGTACGGCTTACACAGATACGCAGTATTTT. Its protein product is CSASTAYTDTQYF.

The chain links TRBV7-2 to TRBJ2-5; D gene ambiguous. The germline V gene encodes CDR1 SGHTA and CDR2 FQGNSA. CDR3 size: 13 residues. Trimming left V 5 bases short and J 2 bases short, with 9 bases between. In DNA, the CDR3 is TGTGCCAGCAGCGGCTCCGCACAAGAGACCCAGTACTTC. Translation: CASSGSAQETQYF. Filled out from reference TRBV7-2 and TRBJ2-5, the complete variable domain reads GAGVSQSPSNKVTEKGKDVELRCDPISGHTALYWYRQSLGQGLEFLIYFQGNSAPDKSGLPSDRFSAERTGGSVSTLTIQRTQQEDSAVYLCASSGSAQETQYFGPGTRLLVL.

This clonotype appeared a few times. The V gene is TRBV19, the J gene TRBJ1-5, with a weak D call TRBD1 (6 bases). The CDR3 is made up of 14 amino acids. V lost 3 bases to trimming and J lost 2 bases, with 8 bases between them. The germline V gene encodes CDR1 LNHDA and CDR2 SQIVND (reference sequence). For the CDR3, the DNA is TGTGCCAGTAGTATCGCAGGGGGCAATCAGCCCCAGCATTTT. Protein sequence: CASSIAGGNQPQHF.

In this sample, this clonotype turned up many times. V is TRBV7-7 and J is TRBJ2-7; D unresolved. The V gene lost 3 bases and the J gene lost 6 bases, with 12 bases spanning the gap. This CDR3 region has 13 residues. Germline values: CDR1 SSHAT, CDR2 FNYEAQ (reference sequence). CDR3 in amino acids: CASSFNTESEQYF. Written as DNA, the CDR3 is TGTGCCAGCAGCTTTAACACGGAAAGCGAGCAGTACTTC.

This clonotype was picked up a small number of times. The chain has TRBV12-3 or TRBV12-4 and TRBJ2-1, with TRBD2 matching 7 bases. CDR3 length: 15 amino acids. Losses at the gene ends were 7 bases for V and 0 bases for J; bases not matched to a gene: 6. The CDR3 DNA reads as TGTGCCAGCACCAAAGCGGGAAGCTCCTACAATGAGCAGTTCTTC. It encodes CASTKAGSSYNEQFF.

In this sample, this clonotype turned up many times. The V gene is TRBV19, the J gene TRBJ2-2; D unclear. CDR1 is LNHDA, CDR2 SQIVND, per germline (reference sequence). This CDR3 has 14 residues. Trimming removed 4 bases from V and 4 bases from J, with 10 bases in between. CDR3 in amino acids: CASSTPYRTGELFF. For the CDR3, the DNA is TGTGCCAGTAGTACGCCGTACCGCACCGGGGAGCTGTTTTTT.

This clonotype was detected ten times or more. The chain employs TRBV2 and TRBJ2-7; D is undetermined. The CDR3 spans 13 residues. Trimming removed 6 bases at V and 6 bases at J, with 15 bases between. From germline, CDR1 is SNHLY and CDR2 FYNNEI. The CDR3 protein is CASRVSGVGEQYF. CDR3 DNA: TGTGCCAGCAGAGTTAGTGGGGTTGGCGAGCAGTACTTC. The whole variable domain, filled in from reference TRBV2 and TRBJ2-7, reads EPEVTQTPSHQVTQMGQEVILRCVPISNHLYFYWYRQILGQKVEFLVSFYNNEISEKSEIFDDQFSVERPDGSNFTLKIRSTKLEDSAMYFCASRVSGVGEQYFGPGTRLTVT.

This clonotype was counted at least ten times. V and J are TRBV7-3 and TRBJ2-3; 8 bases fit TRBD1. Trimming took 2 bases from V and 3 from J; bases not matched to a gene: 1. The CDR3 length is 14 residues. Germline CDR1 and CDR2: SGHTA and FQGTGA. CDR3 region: CASSLQGATDTQYF. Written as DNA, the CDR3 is TGTGCCAGCAGCTTACAGGGGGCTACAGATACGCAGTATTTT.

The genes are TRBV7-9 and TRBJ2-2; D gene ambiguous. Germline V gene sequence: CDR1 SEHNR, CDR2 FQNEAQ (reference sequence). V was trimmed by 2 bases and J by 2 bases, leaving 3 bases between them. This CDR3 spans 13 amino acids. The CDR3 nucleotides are TGTGCCAGCAGCTTACCCAACACCGGGGAGCTGTTTTTT. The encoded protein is CASSLPNTGELFF.

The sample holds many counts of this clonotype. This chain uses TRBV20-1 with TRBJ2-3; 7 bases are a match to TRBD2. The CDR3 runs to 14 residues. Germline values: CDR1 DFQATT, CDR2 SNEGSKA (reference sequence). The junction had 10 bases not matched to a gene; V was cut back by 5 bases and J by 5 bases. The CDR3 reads CSAHLAGAGDTQYF. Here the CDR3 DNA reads TGCAGTGCTCACCTGGCGGGAGCCGGAGATACGCAGTATTTT.

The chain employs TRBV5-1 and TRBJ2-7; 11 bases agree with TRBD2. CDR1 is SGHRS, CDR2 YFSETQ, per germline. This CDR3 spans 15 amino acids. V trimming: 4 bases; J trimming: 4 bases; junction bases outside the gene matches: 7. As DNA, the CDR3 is TGCGCCAGCAGCGCAACGGGACTAGCGGCTTACGAGCAGTACTTC. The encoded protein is CASSATGLAAYEQYF.

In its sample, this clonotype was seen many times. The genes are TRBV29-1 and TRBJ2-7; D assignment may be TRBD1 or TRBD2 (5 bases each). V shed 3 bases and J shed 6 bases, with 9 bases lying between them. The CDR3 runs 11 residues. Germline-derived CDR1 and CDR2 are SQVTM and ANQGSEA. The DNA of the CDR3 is TGCAGCGTTGATCCCGGGACCGAGCAGTACTTC. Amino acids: CSVDPGTEQYF.

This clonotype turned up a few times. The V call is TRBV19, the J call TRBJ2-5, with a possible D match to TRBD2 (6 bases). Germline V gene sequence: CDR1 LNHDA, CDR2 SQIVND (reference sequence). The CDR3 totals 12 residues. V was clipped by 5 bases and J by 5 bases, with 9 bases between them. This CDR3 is CASSEAGETQYF. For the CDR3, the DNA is TGTGCCAGTAGTGAGGCGGGGGAGACCCAGTACTTC.

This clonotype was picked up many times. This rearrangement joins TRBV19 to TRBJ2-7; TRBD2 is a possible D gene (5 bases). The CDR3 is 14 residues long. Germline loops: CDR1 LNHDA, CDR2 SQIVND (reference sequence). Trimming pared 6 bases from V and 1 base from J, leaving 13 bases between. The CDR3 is CASRISDFSYEQYF. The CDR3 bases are TGTGCCAGTAGGATCTCGGACTTTTCCTACGAGCAGTACTTC.

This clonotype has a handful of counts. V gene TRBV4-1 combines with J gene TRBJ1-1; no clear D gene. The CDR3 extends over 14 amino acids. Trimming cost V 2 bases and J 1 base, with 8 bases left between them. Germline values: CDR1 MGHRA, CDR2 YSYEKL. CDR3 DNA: TGCGCCAGCAGCCAATTTCCGAGGAACACTGAAGCTTTCTTT. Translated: CASSQFPRNTEAFF.

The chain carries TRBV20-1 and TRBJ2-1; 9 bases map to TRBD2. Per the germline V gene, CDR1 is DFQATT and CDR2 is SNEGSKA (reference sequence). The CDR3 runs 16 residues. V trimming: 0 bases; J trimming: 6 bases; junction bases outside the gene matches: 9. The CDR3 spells CSARDLSGSTPNEQFF. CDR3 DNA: TGCAGTGCTAGAGACCTTAGCGGGAGTACTCCCAATGAGCAGTTCTTC.

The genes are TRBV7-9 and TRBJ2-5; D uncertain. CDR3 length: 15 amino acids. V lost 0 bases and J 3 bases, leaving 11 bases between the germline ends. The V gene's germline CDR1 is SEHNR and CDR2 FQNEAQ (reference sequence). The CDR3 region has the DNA TGTGCCAGCAGCTTAGCTCTGGGGAATGAAGAGACCCAGTACTTC. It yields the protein CASSLALGNEETQYF.

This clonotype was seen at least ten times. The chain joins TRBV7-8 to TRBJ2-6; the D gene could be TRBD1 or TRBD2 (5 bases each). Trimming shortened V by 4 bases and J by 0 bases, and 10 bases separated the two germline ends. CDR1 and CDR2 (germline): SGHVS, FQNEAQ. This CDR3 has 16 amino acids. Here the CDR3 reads CASSSRGVSGANVLTF. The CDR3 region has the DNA TGTGCCAGCAGCTCGAGGGGAGTCTCTGGGGCCAACGTCCTGACTTTC.

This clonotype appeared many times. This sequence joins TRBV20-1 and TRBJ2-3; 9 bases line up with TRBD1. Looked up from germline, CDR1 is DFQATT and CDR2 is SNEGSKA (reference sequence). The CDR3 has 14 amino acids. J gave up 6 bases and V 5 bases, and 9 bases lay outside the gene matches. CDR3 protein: CSASPGQGRDTQYF. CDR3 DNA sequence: TGCAGTGCTTCCCCGGGACAGGGAAGGGATACGCAGTATTTT.